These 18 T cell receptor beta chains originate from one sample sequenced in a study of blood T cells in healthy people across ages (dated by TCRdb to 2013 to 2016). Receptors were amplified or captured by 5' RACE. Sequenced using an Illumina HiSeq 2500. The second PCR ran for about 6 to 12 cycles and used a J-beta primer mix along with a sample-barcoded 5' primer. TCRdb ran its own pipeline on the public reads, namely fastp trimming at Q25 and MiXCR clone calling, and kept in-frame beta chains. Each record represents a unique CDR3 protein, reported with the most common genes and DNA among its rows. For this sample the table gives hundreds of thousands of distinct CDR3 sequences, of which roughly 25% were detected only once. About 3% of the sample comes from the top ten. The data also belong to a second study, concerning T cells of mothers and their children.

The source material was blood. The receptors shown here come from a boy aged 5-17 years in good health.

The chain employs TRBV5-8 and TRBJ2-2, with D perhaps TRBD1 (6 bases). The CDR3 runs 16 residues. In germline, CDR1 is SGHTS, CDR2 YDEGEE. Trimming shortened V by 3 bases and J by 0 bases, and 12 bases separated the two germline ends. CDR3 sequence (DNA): TGTGCCAGCAGCTCGGACAGACCCTCGAACACCGGGGAGCTGTTTTTT. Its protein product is CASSSDRPSNTGELFF.

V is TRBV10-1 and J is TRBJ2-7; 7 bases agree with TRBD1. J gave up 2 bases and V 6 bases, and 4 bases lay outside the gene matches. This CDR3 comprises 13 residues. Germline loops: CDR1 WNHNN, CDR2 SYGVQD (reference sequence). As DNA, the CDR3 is TGCGCCAGCAGCGACAGGGATACCTACGAGCAGTACTTC. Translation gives CASSDRDTYEQYF.

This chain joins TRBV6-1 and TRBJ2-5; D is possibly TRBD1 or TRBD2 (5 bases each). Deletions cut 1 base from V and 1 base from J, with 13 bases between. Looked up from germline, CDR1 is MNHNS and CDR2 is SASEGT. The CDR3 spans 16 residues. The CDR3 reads CASSEGGSGPQETQYF. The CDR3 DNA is TGTGCCAGCAGTGAAGGGGGGAGCGGCCCCCAAGAGACCCAGTACTTC.

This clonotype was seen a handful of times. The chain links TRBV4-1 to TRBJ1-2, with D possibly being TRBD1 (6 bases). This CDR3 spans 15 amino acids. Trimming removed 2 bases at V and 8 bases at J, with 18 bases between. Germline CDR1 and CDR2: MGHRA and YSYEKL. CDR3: CASSQPGQELAGYTF. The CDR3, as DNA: TGCGCCAGCAGCCAACCGGGACAAGAACTTGCGGGCTACACCTTC.

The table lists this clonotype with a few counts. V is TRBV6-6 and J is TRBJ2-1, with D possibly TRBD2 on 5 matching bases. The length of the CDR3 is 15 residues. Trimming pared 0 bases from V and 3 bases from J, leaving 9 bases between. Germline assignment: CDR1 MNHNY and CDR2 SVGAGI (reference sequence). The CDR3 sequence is CASSYSPGNYNEQFF. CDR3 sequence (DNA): TGTGCCAGCAGTTACTCGCCGGGGAACTACAATGAGCAGTTCTTC.

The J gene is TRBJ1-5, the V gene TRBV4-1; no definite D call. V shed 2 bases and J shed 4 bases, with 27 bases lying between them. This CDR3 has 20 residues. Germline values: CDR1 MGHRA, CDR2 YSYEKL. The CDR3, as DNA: TGCGCCAGCAGCCAATCCCCCGCGTGGACCATGCGACTTCAGAATCAGCCCCAGCATTTT. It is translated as CASSQSPAWTMRLQNQPQHF.

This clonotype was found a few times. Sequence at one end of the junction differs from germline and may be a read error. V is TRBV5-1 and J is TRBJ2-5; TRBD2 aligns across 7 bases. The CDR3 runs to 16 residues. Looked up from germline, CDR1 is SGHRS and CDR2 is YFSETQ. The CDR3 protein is CASSPGGSGYQETRYF. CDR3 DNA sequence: TGCGCCAGCAGCCCCGGCGGTAGCGGGTACCAAGAGACCCGGTACTTC. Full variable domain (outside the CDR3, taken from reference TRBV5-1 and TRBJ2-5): KAGVTQTPRYLIKTRGQQVTLSCSPISGHRSVSWYQQTPGQGLQFLFEYFSETQRNKGNFPGRFSGRQFSNSRSEMNVSTLELGDSALYLCASSPGGSGYQETRYFGPGTRLLVL.

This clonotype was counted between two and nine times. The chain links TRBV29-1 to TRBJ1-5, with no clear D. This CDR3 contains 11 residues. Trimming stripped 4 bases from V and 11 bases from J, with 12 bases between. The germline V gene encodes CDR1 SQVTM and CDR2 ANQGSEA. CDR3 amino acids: CSVGTAQSQHF. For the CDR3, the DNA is TGCAGCGTTGGGACGGCCCAGTCCCAGCATTTT.

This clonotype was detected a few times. The CDR3 reads CASSVEGTLTGELFF. In nucleotides, the CDR3 is TGTGCCAGCAGCGTAGAAGGCACCCTCACCGGGGAGCTGTTTTTT. This chain uses TRBV9 with TRBJ2-2, with D unresolved. This CDR3 has 15 amino acids. CDR1 and CDR2 from the germline V gene are SGDLS and YYNGEE. V was pared by 0 bases and J by 4 bases, with 10 bases between.

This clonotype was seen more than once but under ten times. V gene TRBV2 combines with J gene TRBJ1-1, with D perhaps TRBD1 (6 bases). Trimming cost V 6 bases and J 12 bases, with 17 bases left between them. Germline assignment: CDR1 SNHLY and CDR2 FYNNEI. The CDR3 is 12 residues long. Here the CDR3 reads CASRVQGMVPFF. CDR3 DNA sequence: TGTGCCAGCAGAGTACAGGGTATGGTACCTTTCTTT.

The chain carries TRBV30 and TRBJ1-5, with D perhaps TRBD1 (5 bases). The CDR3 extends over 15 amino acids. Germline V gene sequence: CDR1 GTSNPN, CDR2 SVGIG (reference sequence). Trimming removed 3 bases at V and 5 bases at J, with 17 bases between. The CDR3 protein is CAWSSRHRNDQPQHF. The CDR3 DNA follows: TGTGCCTGGAGCTCCAGGCACAGGAACGATCAGCCCCAGCATTTT.

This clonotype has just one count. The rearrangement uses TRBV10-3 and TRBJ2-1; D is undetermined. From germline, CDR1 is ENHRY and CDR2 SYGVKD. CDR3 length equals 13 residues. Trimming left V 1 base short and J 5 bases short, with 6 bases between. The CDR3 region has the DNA TGTGCCATCAGTGAGTTTACTAACAATGAGCAGTTCTTC. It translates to CAISEFTNNEQFF.

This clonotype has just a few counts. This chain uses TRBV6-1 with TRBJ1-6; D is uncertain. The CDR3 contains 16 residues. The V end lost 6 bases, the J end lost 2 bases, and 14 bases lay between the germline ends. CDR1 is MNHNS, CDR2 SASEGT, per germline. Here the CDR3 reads CASSRGGSAYNSPLHF. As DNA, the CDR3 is TGTGCCAGCAGCCGGGGAGGCAGCGCCTATAATTCACCCCTCCACTTT.

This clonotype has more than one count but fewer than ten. Written as DNA, the CDR3 is TGTGCCAGCAACTTCGGGGCGTCAGGAAACACCATATATTTT. Amino acid sequence: CASNFGASGNTIYF. The chain carries TRBV11-2 and TRBJ1-3; D might be TRBD1 (5 bases). The CDR3 extends over 14 amino acids. CDR1 SGHAT and CDR2 FQNNGV come from the germline V gene. V lost 7 bases to trimming and J lost 4 bases, with 14 bases between them.

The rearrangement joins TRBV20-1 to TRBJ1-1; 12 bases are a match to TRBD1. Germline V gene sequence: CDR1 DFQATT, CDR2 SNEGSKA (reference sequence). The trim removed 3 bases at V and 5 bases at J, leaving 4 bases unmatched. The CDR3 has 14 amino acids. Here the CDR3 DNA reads TGCAGTGCTAGGGGGACAGGGGGCTGGACTGAAGCTTTCTTT. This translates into CSARGTGGWTEAFF.

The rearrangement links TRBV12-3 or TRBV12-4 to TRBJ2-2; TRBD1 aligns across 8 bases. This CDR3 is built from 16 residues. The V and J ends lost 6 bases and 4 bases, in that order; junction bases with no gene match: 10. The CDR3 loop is CASSPSTGVFTGELFF. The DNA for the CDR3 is TGTGCCAGCAGCCCTTCGACAGGGGTATTCACCGGGGAGCTGTTTTTT.

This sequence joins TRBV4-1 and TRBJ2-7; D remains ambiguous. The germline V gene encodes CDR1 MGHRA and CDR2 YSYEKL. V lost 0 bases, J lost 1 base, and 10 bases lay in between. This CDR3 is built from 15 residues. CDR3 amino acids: CASSQEILASYEQYF. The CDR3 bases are TGCGCCAGCAGCCAAGAGATTCTTGCGTCCTACGAGCAGTACTTC.

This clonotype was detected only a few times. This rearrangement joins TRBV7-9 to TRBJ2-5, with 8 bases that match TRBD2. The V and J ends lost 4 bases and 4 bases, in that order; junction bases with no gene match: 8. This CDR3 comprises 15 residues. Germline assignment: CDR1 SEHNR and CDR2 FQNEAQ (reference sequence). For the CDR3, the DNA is TGTGCCAGCAGCTGGCCGGGGACTAGGTTAGAGACCCAGTACTTC. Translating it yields CASSWPGTRLETQYF.